This entry lists 15 T cell receptor beta chains sequenced from one sample in a study of T cell responses to AZD1222 COVID-19 vaccine. Clones were read by immunoSEQ multiplex PCR, and TCRdb kept only the in-frame ones, dropping some. In the table there are tens of thousands of clones, 70% to 90% of which are singletons. The sample in question was peripheral blood, obtained 28 days after the second AZD1222 dose. These receptors were collected from an adult who received the AZD1222 COVID-19 vaccine.

The V gene is TRBV19, the J gene TRBJ1-4; no clear D gene. Germline lookup yields CDR1 LNHDA and CDR2 SQIVND (reference sequence). Trimming cost V 3 bases and J 7 bases, with 12 bases left between them. The CDR3 has 14 residues. The CDR3 DNA sequence: TGTGCCAGTAGTATTGGGCCCGGCGGTGAAAAACTGTTTTTT. It codes for CASSIGPGGEKLFF. Together with reference TRBV19 and TRBJ1-4, the CDR3 gives the full variable domain: DGGITQSPKYLFRKEGQNVTLSCEQNLNHDAMYWYRQDPGQGLRLIYYSQIVNDFQKGDIAEGYSVSREKKESFPLTVTSAQKNPTAFYLCASSIGPGGEKLFFGSGTQLSVL.

The chain is built from TRBV19 and TRBJ1-1, with TRBD1 matching 9 bases. Trimming removed 7 bases from V and 5 bases from J; junction bases left unmatched: 8. The CDR3 sequence is 14 residues long. Germline CDR1 reads LNHDA; CDR2 reads SQIVND (reference sequence). The CDR3 sequence: CASTMTGGYTEAFF. The DNA for the CDR3 is TGTGCCAGTACTATGACAGGGGGATATACTGAAGCTTTCTTT. Combining the CDR3 with reference TRBV19 and TRBJ1-1 gives the whole variable domain DGGITQSPKYLFRKEGQNVTLSCEQNLNHDAMYWYRQDPGQGLRLIYYSQIVNDFQKGDIAEGYSVSREKKESFPLTVTSAQKNPTAFYLCASTMTGGYTEAFFGQGTRLTVV.

This clone was counted between two and nine times. The V call is TRBV6-5, the J call TRBJ2-2, with D possibly matching TRBD2 (5 bases). Germline V gene data show CDR1 as MNHEY and CDR2 as SVGAGI. The CDR3 has 14 amino acids. V gave up 0 bases and J gave up 5 bases, with 7 bases separating them. For the CDR3, the DNA is TGTGCCAGCAGTTACTCGGGCGGGACCGGGGAGCTGTTTTTT. Amino acids: CASSYSGGTGELFF.

The chain employs TRBV5-4 and TRBJ2-7; TRBD2 aligns across 7 bases. V dropped 0 bases and J dropped 6; count of bases not matched to a gene: 12. The CDR3 is 16 residues long. Germline values: CDR1 SGHNT, CDR2 YYREEE (reference sequence). The CDR3 DNA is TGTGCCAGCAGCTTGGCCTCGGGCGGGGGTTGGGGCGAGCAGTACTTC. Translating it yields CASSLASGGGWGEQYF.

The gene calls are TRBV28 and TRBJ2-5; TRBD1 is a possible D gene (6 bases). Germline values: CDR1 MDHEN, CDR2 SYDVKM. V dropped 2 bases and J dropped 2 bases, with 12 bases sitting between them. This CDR3 contains 15 residues. The chain's CDR3 is CASSLVSDRQETQYF. CDR3 in DNA: TGTGCCAGCAGTTTAGTAAGCGACAGGCAAGAGACCCAGTACTTC.

V and J are TRBV19 and TRBJ1-2; D unresolved. Looked up from germline, CDR1 is LNHDA and CDR2 is SQIVND (reference sequence). The CDR3 has 13 amino acids. Trimming pared 4 bases from V and 1 base from J, leaving 7 bases between. This CDR3 reads CASSKGVNYGYTF. CDR3 nucleotide sequence: TGTGCCAGTAGTAAGGGAGTTAACTATGGCTACACCTTC.

The chain employs TRBV27 and TRBJ2-1; TRBD2 aligns across 8 bases. The V segment lost 0 bases and the J segment 7 bases; nucleotides outside the gene matches: 5. This CDR3 is built from 15 residues. Germline CDR1 and CDR2: MNHEY and SMNVEV (reference sequence). CDR3 DNA sequence: TGTGCCAGCAGTTTATCAGCGGGGGTGGGGAATGAGCAGTTCTTC. It translates to CASSLSAGVGNEQFF.

This clone was seen just once. The chain has TRBV5-1 and TRBJ2-3; 7 nucleotides align to TRBD1. The germline gives CDR1 SGHRS, CDR2 YFSETQ. J was trimmed by 5 bases and V by 4 bases; bases with no gene match: 7. There are 14 residues in the CDR3. The CDR3 loop reads CASSIEGAGDTQYF. Written as DNA, the CDR3 is TGCGCCAGCAGCATTGAGGGGGCTGGAGATACGCAGTATTTT. Drawing the rest from reference TRBV5-1 and TRBJ2-3, the complete variable domain is KAGVTQTPRYLIKTRGQQVTLSCSPISGHRSVSWYQQTPGQGLQFLFEYFSETQRNKGNFPGRFSGRQFSNSRSEMNVSTLELGDSALYLCASSIEGAGDTQYFGPGTRLTVL.

This chain connects TRBV2 to TRBJ1-2; 8 bases are a match to TRBD1. Germline V gene sequence: CDR1 SNHLY, CDR2 FYNNEI. V lost 5 bases and J lost 4; bases outside the gene matches: 3. This CDR3 contains 13 residues. CDR3 nucleotides: TGTGCCAGCAGTCCCACAGGGGGCTATGGCTACACCTTC. Translating gives CASSPTGGYGYTF. Filled out from reference TRBV2 and TRBJ1-2, the complete variable domain reads EPEVTQTPSHQVTQMGQEVILRCVPISNHLYFYWYRQILGQKVEFLVSFYNNEISEKSEIFDDQFSVERPDGSNFTLKIRSTKLEDSAMYFCASSPTGGYGYTFGSGTRLTVV.

The chain links TRBV4-2 to TRBJ1-4; possible D gene TRBD1, 6 bases. The CDR3 length is 14 residues. The germline gives CDR1 LGHNA, CDR2 YNFKEQ. V dropped 5 bases and J dropped 4 bases, with 11 bases sitting between them. The DNA for the CDR3 is TGTGCCAGCAGCTCCGGACAGCTTAATGAAAAACTGTTTTTT. The encoded protein is CASSSGQLNEKLFF.

This clone was counted only a few times. The chain recombines TRBV7-9 with TRBJ2-5; TRBD2 might be the D (5 bases). The CDR3 length is 13 residues. Per the germline V gene, CDR1 is SEHNR and CDR2 is FQNEAQ (reference sequence). Between the trimmed V and J ends, which lost 6 bases and 4 bases, there was a span of 12 bases. The CDR3 spells CASRPVAGETQYF. In DNA form, the CDR3 reads TGTGCCAGCAGGCCCGTGGCGGGAGAGACCCAGTACTTC.

This clone came up once. V is TRBV7-9 and J is TRBJ1-1; no clear D. The germline V and J ends were trimmed by 5 bases and 0 bases, with 19 bases remaining between them. Germline-derived CDR1 and CDR2 are SEHNR and FQNEAQ (reference sequence). This CDR3 region has 17 residues. The CDR3 DNA reads TGTGCCAGCAGCGACTCAGCCATTCCGATCATGAACACTGAAGCTTTCTTT. It yields the protein CASSDSAIPIMNTEAFF. Full variable domain (outside the CDR3, taken from reference TRBV7-9 and TRBJ1-1): DTGVSQNPRHKITKRGQNVTFRCDPISEHNRLYWYRQTLGQGPEFLTYFQNEAQLEKSRLLSDRFSAERPKGSFSTLEIQRTEQGDSAMYLCASSDSAIPIMNTEAFFGQGTRLTVV.

The chain combines TRBV28 with TRBJ1-1; no reliable D call. CDR1 is MDHEN and CDR2 is SYDVKM in the germline V gene. The CDR3 has 15 residues. Trimming took off 5 bases at V and 3 bases at J, with 16 bases between the two ends. The CDR3: CASSRPYRADTEAFF. Here the CDR3 DNA reads TGTGCCAGCAGTCGACCCTACCGGGCTGACACTGAAGCTTTCTTT.

The V gene is TRBV2, the J gene TRBJ1-2; D gene ambiguous. Germline V gene data show CDR1 as SNHLY and CDR2 as FYNNEI. This CDR3 has 12 residues. Trimming cost V 4 bases and J 7 bases, with 10 bases left between them. CDR3 in amino acids: CASSGGSLGYTF. DNA for the CDR3: TGTGCCAGCAGTGGGGGTTCTCTTGGCTACACCTTC. Complete variable domain (other parts from reference TRBV2 and TRBJ1-2): EPEVTQTPSHQVTQMGQEVILRCVPISNHLYFYWYRQILGQKVEFLVSFYNNEISEKSEIFDDQFSVERPDGSNFTLKIRSTKLEDSAMYFCASSGGSLGYTFGSGTRLTVV.

The rearrangement joins TRBV11-2 to TRBJ2-5; TRBD2 matches 9 bases. The CDR3 is 14 amino acids. Germline lookup yields CDR1 SGHAT and CDR2 FQNNGV. Germline trimming cut 2 bases from V and 4 bases from J; bases unmatched to any gene: 2. CDR3: CASSLLRGGETQYF. Here the CDR3 DNA reads TGTGCCAGCAGCTTATTGCGGGGGGGAGAGACCCAGTACTTC.